These T cell receptor beta chains were read from a single sample in a study of blood T cell repertoires in COVID-19. The data were produced by immunoSEQ multiplex PCR, yet TCRdb's version contains in-frame clones alone and is incomplete. The sample comprises some 270,000 clones, about nine tenths of which are singletons, and under 2% rests with the top ten. What was sequenced was peripheral blood. These TCRs come from a woman in her sixties who had recovered from COVID-19. Both conserved end residues are part of each CDR3. A D gene is named only where the DNA matches it firmly. Clone sizes are given selectively: once, few, many, or a class where the clone is expanded.

v_gene: TRBV7-9; d_gene: NA; abundance: NA; j_gene: TRBJ2-7; CDR3aa: CASSFAAGTPSSEQYF; CDR3nt: TGTGCCAGCAGCTTCGCAGCCGGGACTCCTAGTTCCGAGCAGTACTTC
v_gene: TRBV19; d_gene: NA; abundance: NA; j_gene: TRBJ2-7; CDR3aa: CASSISGSDYEQYF; CDR3nt: TGTGCCAGTAGTATTTCAGGGTCCGACTACGAGCAGTACTTC
v_gene: TRBV28; d_gene: NA; abundance: NA; j_gene: TRBJ1-1; CDR3aa: CASSSLRGAFF; CDR3nt: TGTGCCAGCAGTTCCCTTCGGGGAGCTTTCTTT
v_gene: TRBV27; d_gene: TRBD1; abundance: NA; j_gene: TRBJ1-4; CDR3aa: CASSLKQGIGEKLFF; CDR3nt: TGTGCCAGCAGCCTAAAACAGGGGATAGGTGAAAAACTGTTTTTT
v_gene: TRBV28; d_gene: NA; abundance: NA; j_gene: TRBJ2-3; CDR3aa: CASSSAARDTQYF; CDR3nt: TGTGCCAGCAGTTCCGCCGCGAGAGATACGCAGTATTTT
v_gene: TRBV15; d_gene: NA; abundance: NA; j_gene: TRBJ1-2; CDR3aa: CATSREGQIFYGYTF; CDR3nt: TGTGCCACCAGCAGAGAGGGGCAGATATTCTATGGCTACACCTTC
v_gene: TRBV11-3; d_gene: NA; abundance: once; j_gene: TRBJ2-3; CDR3aa: CASSYRGGRRGTDTQYF; CDR3nt: TGTGCCAGCAGCTACAGGGGGGGGCGAAGGGGCACAGATACGCAGTATTTT
v_gene: TRBV5-1; d_gene: NA; abundance: few; j_gene: TRBJ2-2; CDR3aa: CASSGGVSNTGELFF; CDR3nt: TGCGCCAGCAGCGGAGGGGTCTCGAACACCGGGGAGCTGTTTTTT
v_gene: TRBV5-8; d_gene: NA; abundance: NA; j_gene: TRBJ1-1; CDR3aa: CAGAGTRNTEAFF; CDR3nt: TGTGCCGGGGCCGGGACACGGAACACTGAAGCTTTCTTT
v_gene: TRBV7-9; d_gene: NA; abundance: NA; j_gene: TRBJ1-1; CDR3aa: CASSLSGDGTEAFF; CDR3nt: TGTGCCAGCAGCTTATCGGGTGATGGGACTGAAGCTTTCTTT
v_gene: TRBV7-6; d_gene: TRBD1; abundance: NA; j_gene: TRBJ1-1; CDR3aa: CASSPTGRMNTEAFF; CDR3nt: TGTGCCAGCAGCCCGACAGGGCGCATGAACACTGAAGCTTTCTTT
v_gene: TRBV18; d_gene: NA; abundance: NA; j_gene: TRBJ1-1; CDR3aa: CASSPIAGTEAFF; CDR3nt: TGTGCCAGCTCACCTATCGCGGGCACTGAAGCTTTCTTT
v_gene: TRBV3-1/TRBV3-2; d_gene: NA; abundance: NA; j_gene: TRBJ2-7; CDR3aa: CASIEEEGFLDSSEQYF; CDR3nt: TGTGCCAGCATAGAGGAAGAGGGTTTTTTGGACAGCTCCGAGCAGTACTTC
v_gene: TRBV20-1; d_gene: NA; abundance: NA; j_gene: TRBJ2-2; CDR3aa: CSAPKTGELFF; CDR3nt: TGCAGTGCTCCAAAAACCGGGGAGCTGTTTTTT
v_gene: TRBV2; d_gene: NA; abundance: NA; j_gene: TRBJ2-5; CDR3aa: CASSVQGGLQETQYF; CDR3nt: TGTGCCAGCAGTGTACAGGGCGGTTTACAAGAGACCCAGTACTTC
v_gene: TRBV7-8; d_gene: NA; abundance: NA; j_gene: TRBJ2-7; CDR3aa: CASSSRISYEQYF; CDR3nt: TGTGCCAGCAGCTCCAGGATTTCCTACGAGCAGTACTTC
v_gene: TRBV7-3; d_gene: TRBD1; abundance: NA; j_gene: TRBJ2-1; CDR3aa: CASRIQGGADYNEQFF; CDR3nt: TGTGCCAGCAGAATCCAAGGGGGCGCGGATTACAATGAGCAGTTCTTC
v_gene: TRBV12-3/TRBV12-4; d_gene: NA; abundance: NA; j_gene: TRBJ2-7; CDR3aa: CASSFRYEQYF; CDR3nt: TGTGCCAGCAGTTTTAGATACGAGCAGTACTTC
v_gene: TRBV5-4; d_gene: NA; abundance: NA; j_gene: TRBJ1-6; CDR3aa: CASSLVQDNSPLHF; CDR3nt: TGTGCCAGCAGCTTGGTTCAGGATAATTCACCCCTCCACTTT
v_gene: TRBV19; d_gene: NA; abundance: once; j_gene: TRBJ2-5; CDR3aa: CASSPGVIQETQYF; CDR3nt: TGTGCCAGTAGTCCCGGGGTAATCCAAGAGACCCAGTACTTC
v_gene: TRBV5-1; d_gene: TRBD1; abundance: NA; j_gene: TRBJ2-6; CDR3aa: CASTRDRGPGANVLTF; CDR3nt: TGCGCCAGCACCCGGGACAGGGGGCCTGGGGCCAACGTCCTGACTTTC
v_gene: TRBV9; d_gene: NA; abundance: NA; j_gene: TRBJ2-7; CDR3aa: CASSETPSYEQYF; CDR3nt: TGTGCCAGCAGCGAAACTCCCTCCTACGAGCAGTACTTC
v_gene: TRBV9; d_gene: TRBD1; abundance: NA; j_gene: TRBJ1-1; CDR3aa: CASSVGGGHTEAFF; CDR3nt: TGTGCCAGCAGCGTAGGAGGGGGCCACACTGAAGCTTTCTTT
v_gene: TRBV3-1/TRBV3-2; d_gene: TRBD2; abundance: NA; j_gene: TRBJ2-3; CDR3aa: CASSLRAGLAPTDTQYF; CDR3nt: TGTGCCAGCAGCCTCCGCGCTGGACTAGCGCCGACAGATACGCAGTATTTT
v_gene: TRBV10-3; d_gene: TRBD2; abundance: NA; j_gene: TRBJ2-5; CDR3aa: CAISTSGGVQETQYF; CDR3nt: TGTGCCATCAGCACTAGCGGGGGTGTCCAAGAGACCCAGTACTTC
v_gene: TRBV19; d_gene: TRBD1; abundance: NA; j_gene: TRBJ1-4; CDR3aa: CASSIGGQGGREKLFF; CDR3nt: TGTGCCAGTAGTATTGGGGGACAGGGGGGCCGTGAAAAACTGTTTTTT
v_gene: TRBV19; d_gene: NA; abundance: NA; j_gene: TRBJ1-3; CDR3aa: CASSVDRLGNTIYF; CDR3nt: TGTGCCAGTAGTGTCGACAGGCTGGGAAACACCATATATTTT
v_gene: TRBV7-9; d_gene: NA; abundance: few; j_gene: TRBJ1-1; CDR3aa: CASGQGMNTEAFF; CDR3nt: TGTGCCAGCGGGCAGGGGATGAACACTGAAGCTTTCTTT
v_gene: TRBV4-2; d_gene: TRBD1; abundance: NA; j_gene: TRBJ2-2; CDR3aa: CASSQLDRDPGELFF; CDR3nt: TGTGCCAGCAGCCAATTGGACAGGGACCCCGGGGAGCTGTTTTTT
v_gene: TRBV5-1; d_gene: TRBD1; abundance: few; j_gene: TRBJ1-6; CDR3aa: CASSLGPGGNSPLHF; CDR3nt: TGCGCCAGCAGCTTGGGCCCAGGGGGGAATTCACCCCTCCACTTT
v_gene: TRBV11-3; d_gene: NA; abundance: NA; j_gene: TRBJ2-4; CDR3aa: CASSFPDPLGAAKNIQYF; CDR3nt: TGTGCCAGCAGCTTCCCCGACCCTCTGGGGGCGGCCAAAAACATTCAGTACTTC
v_gene: TRBV3-1/TRBV3-2; d_gene: TRBD1; abundance: NA; j_gene: TRBJ2-3; CDR3aa: CASSQLLARGPTDTQYF; CDR3nt: TGTGCCAGCAGCCAGCTCTTGGCGAGGGGGCCCACAGATACGCAGTATTTT
v_gene: TRBV7-2; d_gene: NA; abundance: once; j_gene: TRBJ1-4; CDR3aa: CASSLGYRTVNEKLFF; CDR3nt: TGTGCCAGCAGCTTAGGCTATCGGACAGTTAATGAAAAACTGTTTTTT
v_gene: TRBV25-1; d_gene: TRBD1; abundance: NA; j_gene: TRBJ2-5; CDR3aa: CASSLQGSETQYF; CDR3nt: TGTGCCAGCAGTCTACAGGGGTCCGAGACCCAGTACTTC
v_gene: TRBV9; d_gene: TRBD2; abundance: NA; j_gene: TRBJ2-1; CDR3aa: CASSVAMAGGNNEQFF; CDR3nt: TGTGCCAGCAGCGTAGCTATGGCGGGGGGGAACAATGAGCAGTTCTTC
v_gene: TRBV6-5; d_gene: TRBD2; abundance: NA; j_gene: TRBJ2-7; CDR3aa: CASRGGRGRYEQYF; CDR3nt: TGTGCCAGCCGGGGGGGGAGGGGGAGGTACGAGCAGTACTTC
v_gene: TRBV7-2; d_gene: NA; abundance: few; j_gene: TRBJ2-2; CDR3aa: CASSLYRLTGELFF; CDR3nt: TGTGCCAGCAGCTTGTACAGATTGACCGGGGAGCTGTTTTTT